The 20 T cell receptor beta chains below come from one sample, sequenced in a study of cytomegalovirus exposure and HLA in healthy donors. PCR employed 60 Vbeta and 13 Jbeta primers. Sequencing used immunoSEQ multiplex PCR; TCRdb keeps in-frame clones, though not all of them. The table shows approximately 190,000 clones, with approximately 84% occurring only once. The sequenced sample was PBMCs. The origin of the receptors is a man aged 45-60 years in good health and CMV-seronegative.

This clone was recorded only once. The CDR3 DNA is TGTGCCAGCAGCTTAGGGGGGGCATCTTCGGTATTGGTGAGCACTGAAGCTTTCTTT. Its translation: CASSLGGASSVLVSTEAFF. V and J are TRBV5-4 and TRBJ1-1; possible D gene TRBD1, 6 bases. CDR3 length equals 19 residues. Germline assignment: CDR1 SGHNT and CDR2 YYREEE (reference sequence). V was clipped by 2 bases and J by 4 bases, with 27 bases between them.

This clone came up a few times. In DNA form, the CDR3 reads TGTGCCAGCAGTCGGGACAGGTCAGCCTACGAGCAGTACTTC. It is translated as CASSRDRSAYEQYF. This sequence joins TRBV27 and TRBJ2-5; the match to TRBD1 covers 8 bases. The J call could be wrong; TRBJ2-7 is a better fit for the DNA end. The CDR3 extends over 14 amino acids. Germline V lookup: CDR1 MNHEY, CDR2 SMNVEV (reference sequence).

As DNA, the CDR3 is TGTGCCAGCAAAGTCGGGGGGGGGCGTGGCACAGATACGCAGTATTTT. Translated, it gives CASKVGGGRGTDTQYF. The chain combines TRBV9 with TRBJ2-3; 8 bases align to TRBD2. Germline loops: CDR1 SGDLS, CDR2 YYNGEE. The trim removed 6 bases at V and 1 base at J, leaving 10 bases unmatched. The CDR3 runs to 16 residues.

This sequence joins TRBV5-6 and TRBJ2-4; 7 nucleotides match TRBD2. Germline V gene data show CDR1 as SGHDT and CDR2 as YYEEEE. The ends lost 0 bases at V and 8 bases at J; junction bases unmatched: 2. The CDR3 sequence is 13 residues long. The CDR3 loop is CASSLGGRDIQYF. CDR3 nucleotide sequence: TGTGCCAGCAGCTTGGGGGGGAGGGACATTCAGTACTTC.

The count of this clone is one. The chain couples TRBV11-2 to TRBJ2-2, with a weak D call TRBD2 (7 bases). V was cut by 0 bases and J by 10 bases, with 18 bases left in between. CDR1 SGHAT and CDR2 FQNNGV come from the germline V gene. There are 16 residues in the CDR3. The CDR3 DNA follows: TGTGCCAGCAGCTTAGATATAGGGGGGGGGAGTACGGAGCTGTTTTTT. Its translation is CASSLDIGGGSTELFF.

The chain combines TRBV7-2 with TRBJ2-4; possibly TRBD1 for D (6 bases). Germline lookup yields CDR1 SGHTA and CDR2 FQGNSA. Between the trimmed V and J ends, which lost 6 bases and 6 bases, there was a span of 15 bases. The CDR3 totals 14 residues. CDR3 coding DNA: TGTGCCAGCAGTCGAGACAGGTGGTTAAACATTCAGTACTTC. Encoded protein: CASSRDRWLNIQYF.

The V gene is TRBV19, the J gene TRBJ1-2; D not certain. CDR1 is LNHDA, CDR2 SQIVND, per germline (reference sequence). Between the trimmed V and J ends, which lost 11 bases and 0 bases, there was a span of 10 bases. The CDR3 is 12 amino acids. The CDR3 nucleotides read TGTGCCGGCGGATACCCTAACTATGGCTACACCTTC. This codes for CAGGYPNYGYTF.

A few counts support this clone. V and J are TRBV7-6 and TRBJ1-5; a possible D gene is TRBD1 (5 bases). This CDR3 spans 20 amino acids. Trimming removed 2 bases from V and 0 bases from J, with 23 bases in between. CDR1 and CDR2 from the germline V gene are SGHVS and FNYEAQ. Written as DNA, the CDR3 is TGTGCCAGCAGCTTACGATCAAGACCGGCGGACAACGATAGCAATCAGCCCCAGCATTTT. This codes for CASSLRSRPADNDSNQPQHF.

The chain is built from TRBV12-5 and TRBJ2-1, with unresolved D. CDR1 and CDR2 from the germline V gene are LGHNT and FRNRAP. The CDR3 spans 12 residues. Deletions cut 1 base from V and 10 bases from J, with 8 bases between. Here the CDR3 reads CASGLGGGEQFF. CDR3 DNA sequence: TGTGCTAGTGGTTTGGGTGGCGGAGAGCAGTTCTTC.

The chain uses TRBV12-5 and TRBJ2-7; 9 nucleotides agree with TRBD1. CDR1 is LGHNT, CDR2 FRNRAP, per germline. The CDR3 extends over 17 amino acids. J lost 2 bases, V lost 6 bases, and 14 bases had no gene match. CDR3 DNA: TGTGCTAGTGGGCCCCCAACCGGGACAGGGTTTCCCTACGAGCAGTACTTC. It codes for CASGPPTGTGFPYEQYF.

J is TRBJ2-2 and V is TRBV2, with unresolved D. Germline-derived CDR1 and CDR2 are SNHLY and FYNNEI. CDR3 length: 13 residues. Trimming took 7 bases from V and 7 from J, leaving 13 bases between them. CDR3 in DNA: TGTGCCAGCATGGTCACGCCGGGCGGGGAGCTGTTTTTT. Amino acids: CASMVTPGGELFF.

The rearrangement uses TRBV7-2 and TRBJ1-2; D ambiguous. Germline CDR1 is SGHTA and CDR2 is FQGNSA. Trimming left V 3 bases short and J 9 bases short, with 17 bases between. This CDR3 has 14 amino acids. CDR3 DNA sequence: TGTGCCAGCAGCTTGTGGCTCCGGGAGGGTAGCTACACCTTC. Translation: CASSLWLREGSYTF. Drawing the rest from reference TRBV7-2 and TRBJ1-2, the complete variable domain is GAGVSQSPSNKVTEKGKDVELRCDPISGHTALYWYRQSLGQGLEFLIYFQGNSAPDKSGLPSDRFSAERTGGSVSTLTIQRTQQEDSAVYLCASSLWLREGSYTFGSGTRLTVV.

This clone was detected only a few times. The chain has TRBV6-1 and TRBJ1-5, with 10 bases matching TRBD1. CDR1 and CDR2 from the germline V gene are MNHNS and SASEGT. J was trimmed by 7 bases and V by 7 bases; bases with no gene match: 10. The CDR3 covers 15 residues. CDR3 loop: CASKSTGGARQPQHF. CDR3 coding DNA: TGTGCCAGCAAATCGACAGGGGGCGCGAGGCAGCCCCAGCATTTT.

This clone was detected a few times. The chain links TRBV13 to TRBJ1-2; D remains unclear. Germline CDR1 reads PRHDT; CDR2 reads FYEKMQ (reference sequence). The CDR3 is 14 residues long. The germline V and J ends were trimmed by 5 bases and 6 bases, with 16 bases remaining between them. The CDR3 spells CASSPMASLDGYTF. The CDR3 DNA is TGTGCCAGCAGCCCCATGGCCAGTCTGGATGGCTACACCTTC.

The V gene is TRBV9, the J gene TRBJ1-1; perhaps TRBD1 as D (6 bases). Germline CDR1 SGDLS, CDR2 YYNGEE. V lost 4 bases and J 0 bases, leaving 10 bases between the germline ends. The CDR3 consists of 14 residues. The DNA for the CDR3 is TGTGCCAGCAGCATGACAGGCCTGAACACTGAAGCTTTCTTT. As protein: CASSMTGLNTEAFF.

This rearrangement joins TRBV7-9 to TRBJ1-2; unclear D gene. Trimming pared 3 bases from V and 7 bases from J, leaving 15 bases between. Germline V gene data show CDR1 as SEHNR and CDR2 as FQNEAQ (reference sequence). CDR3 length equals 14 residues. The CDR3 DNA reads as TGTGCCAGCAGCTTGGTAAGCCGCGTCGGTGGCTACACCTTC. Translated, it gives CASSLVSRVGGYTF.

This chain links TRBV7-2 with TRBJ2-2, with TRBD2 matching over 8 bases. The CDR3 is 17 residues long. V was clipped by 0 bases and J by 5 bases; unmatched bases: 8. The V gene's germline CDR1 is SGHTA and CDR2 FQGNSA. The CDR3 reads CASSLARAGGWTGELFF. The CDR3 bases are TGTGCCAGCAGCTTAGCGCGGGCGGGGGGTTGGACCGGGGAGCTGTTTTTT.

The V and J genes are TRBV7-9 and TRBJ1-2; a weak D match, TRBD1 (6 bases). Trimming took 4 bases from V and 4 from J, leaving 10 bases between them. Germline values: CDR1 SEHNR, CDR2 FQNEAQ (reference sequence). The CDR3 sequence is 13 residues long. The DNA for the CDR3 is TGTGCCAGCAGCTCCCGGGACATCTATGGCTACACCTTC. Translating it yields CASSSRDIYGYTF.

This rearrangement joins TRBV5-6 to TRBJ1-4, with 7 bases identical to TRBD1. CDR1 is SGHDT, CDR2 YYEEEE, per germline. The CDR3 has 15 residues. V lost 6 bases, J lost 7 bases, and 12 bases stayed unmatched. CDR3 bases: TGTGCCAGCACCCTTTTCGACAGGGCACCTGAAAAACTGTTTTTT. This translates into CASTLFDRAPEKLFF.

The chain joins TRBV27 to TRBJ2-3; tentatively, D is TRBD2 (5 bases). The CDR3 is 16 residues long. Germline loops: CDR1 MNHEY, CDR2 SMNVEV (reference sequence). Trimming removed 8 bases from V and 2 bases from J, with 20 bases in between. The chain's CDR3 is CASGFTGLALTDTQYF. In nucleotides, the CDR3 is TGTGCCAGCGGATTTACCGGACTGGCTCTCACAGATACGCAGTATTTT.